What follows are 29 T cell receptor beta chains derived from one specimen sequenced in a study of response to subunit inactivated influenza vaccine. TCRdb used MiXCR to reprocess the RT-PCR reads, holding one entry per CDR3 protein. The repertoire holds just under 250,000 distinct CDR3 sequences, more than 10% seen once, with 7.8% in the top ten. The input for sequencing was non-naive T cells sorted from PBMCs, taken less than 15 days before vaccination. The receptors derive from a middle-aged man who received an inactivated influenza vaccine.

The rearrangement uses TRBV28 and TRBJ2-7; 8 bases are a match to TRBD1. There are 17 residues in the CDR3. V shed 8 bases, J shed 3 bases, and the junction held 18 bases outside the gene matches. CDR1 and CDR2 from the germline V gene are MDHEN and SYDVKM. CDR3 residues: CASGSKTYTGGDYEQYF. CDR3 DNA sequence: TGTGCCAGCGGTTCCAAAACTTATACAGGGGGTGACTACGAGCAGTACTTC.

The rearrangement links TRBV7-9 to TRBJ2-1, with 12 bases identical to TRBD2. The CDR3 runs 16 residues. The J segment lost 4 bases and the V segment lost 4 bases, leaving 5 bases of the junction unmatched. In germline, CDR1 is SEHNR, CDR2 FQNEAQ (reference sequence). CDR3 residues: CASSSSGGAKYNEQFF. The CDR3 bases are TGTGCCAGCAGCTCTAGCGGGGGGGCGAAGTACAATGAGCAGTTCTTC. The full variable domain, with the rest looked up from reference TRBV7-9 and TRBJ2-1, is DTGVSQNPRHKITKRGQNVTFRCDPISEHNRLYWYRQTLGQGPEFLTYFQNEAQLEKSRLLSDRFSAERPKGSFSTLEIQRTEQGDSAMYLCASSSSGGAKYNEQFFGPGTRLTVL.

The V and J genes are TRBV6-5 and TRBJ2-7; the D gene could be TRBD1 or TRBD2 (6 bases each). CDR3 length: 14 residues. Germline V lookup: CDR1 MNHEY, CDR2 SVGAGI. Trimming removed 2 bases from V and 2 bases from J, with 10 bases in between. The CDR3 protein is CASSYKEGAYEQYF. CDR3 in DNA: TGTGCCAGCAGTTACAAGGAGGGGGCCTACGAGCAGTACTTC.

The chain recombines TRBV7-8 with TRBJ2-2; 11 bases map to TRBD1. J lost 5 bases, V lost 5 bases, and 7 bases had no gene match. CDR1 and CDR2 (germline): SGHVS, FQNEAQ. CDR3 length equals 16 residues. The CDR3 DNA reads as TGTGCCAGCAGCCCACAGGGACAGGGGGGTACCGGGGAGCTGTTTTTT. Amino acid sequence: CASSPQGQGGTGELFF.

The J gene is TRBJ2-4, the V gene TRBV6-2 or TRBV6-3; D assignment may be TRBD1 or TRBD2 (5 bases each). The CDR3 covers 13 residues. Germline V gene data show CDR1 as MNHEY and CDR2 as SVGEGT. The ends were cut back, 6 bases at V and 8 bases at J, with 14 bases in the middle. In DNA form, the CDR3 reads TGTGCCAGCAGGCTACCTGGGGGTGACATTCAGTACTTC. As protein: CASRLPGGDIQYF.

This clonotype was seen many times. J is TRBJ1-2 and V is TRBV5-1, with 7 bases aligning to TRBD1. CDR3 size: 12 residues. Trimming at V came to 4 bases and at J to 8 bases, leaving 5 bases not matched to a gene. CDR1 is SGHRS, CDR2 YFSETQ, per germline. The CDR3 loop is CASSEGAGGYTF. The CDR3 DNA is TGCGCCAGCAGCGAGGGGGCGGGAGGCTACACCTTC.

This clonotype was counted a few times. The genes are TRBV18 and TRBJ1-1; no clear D. There are 13 residues in the CDR3. Germline CDR1 is KGHSH and CDR2 is LQKENI. V was trimmed by 2 bases and J by 1 base, leaving 5 bases between them. CDR3 amino acids: CASSPGANTEAFF. The DNA of the CDR3 is TGTGCCAGCTCACCAGGCGCGAACACTGAAGCTTTCTTT.

The J gene is TRBJ1-1, the V gene TRBV30, with D perhaps TRBD1 (6 bases). V lost 3 bases and J lost 3, with 17 bases in between. This CDR3 contains 15 residues. Germline CDR1 is GTSNPN and CDR2 is SVGIG (reference sequence). CDR3 sequence: CAWRVRGTVDTEAFF. Written as DNA, the CDR3 is TGTGCCTGGAGGGTGAGGGGGACCGTGGACACTGAAGCTTTCTTT.

This clonotype was recorded at least ten times. The chain uses TRBV30 and TRBJ2-1; tentative D call: TRBD1 (5 bases). Trimming removed 1 base from V and 4 bases from J, with 23 bases in between. Germline assignment: CDR1 GTSNPN and CDR2 SVGIG (reference sequence). CDR3 length: 18 residues. Here the CDR3 DNA reads TGTGCCTGGAGTGCCCCCCCCAGGGTCCGGAGACTGTACAATGAGCAGTTCTTC. Protein sequence: CAWSAPPRVRRLYNEQFF.

This clonotype was picked up many times. The chain recombines TRBV20-1 with TRBJ2-3; possible D gene TRBD1, 6 bases. V was cut by 5 bases and J by 2 bases, with 17 bases left in between. Germline V lookup: CDR1 DFQATT, CDR2 SNEGSKA (reference sequence). The CDR3 runs 15 residues. In DNA, the CDR3 is TGCAGTGCTCAATCCGGGACAACCCTCACAGATACGCAGTATTTT. Encoded protein: CSAQSGTTLTDTQYF.

This clonotype was seen repeatedly, ten times or more. The chain has TRBV28 and TRBJ2-7, with 13 bases fitting TRBD2. The CDR3 runs to 15 residues. Germline CDR1 is MDHEN and CDR2 is SYDVKM. V shed 3 bases, J shed 2 bases, and the junction held 1 base outside the gene matches. The CDR3 here is CASSFGLAGAYEQYF. Written as DNA, the CDR3 is TGTGCCAGCAGTTTCGGACTAGCGGGGGCCTACGAGCAGTACTTC.

The chain combines TRBV4-3 with TRBJ2-5; TRBD2 is a possible D gene (5 bases). This CDR3 comprises 15 residues. The V end was cut by 0 bases, the J end by 5 bases, with 13 bases between. Germline V gene lookup returns CDR1 LGHNA and CDR2 YSLEER. CDR3 DNA: TGCGCCAGCAGCCAAGATCACGTCCGGAGGGAGACCCAGTACTTC. It yields the protein CASSQDHVRRETQYF.

V usage is TRBV28 and J usage is TRBJ2-5; possible D gene TRBD2, 6 bases. This CDR3 region has 14 residues. Trimming pared 1 base from V and 7 bases from J, leaving 13 bases between. The germline V gene has CDR1 MDHEN and CDR2 SYDVKM. DNA for the CDR3: TGTGCCAGCAGTTTATTCGGGGGTGGCGGGACCCAGTACTTC. Its translation: CASSLFGGGGTQYF.

This chain links TRBV20-1 with TRBJ2-1, with 9 nucleotides matching TRBD1. The CDR3 runs to 14 residues. Germline values: CDR1 DFQATT, CDR2 SNEGSKA (reference sequence). J lost 8 bases, V lost 3 bases, and 8 bases had no gene match. CDR3 sequence (DNA): TGCAGTGCTAGCCCGGGACAGGGAAGGGATGAGCAGTTCTTC. Protein: CSASPGQGRDEQFF.

The CDR3 nucleotides are TGCGCCAGCAGCTCGTCGAGCACAGGGAACACTGAAGCTTTCTTT. Residues: CASSSSSTGNTEAFF. The rearrangement joins TRBV5-1 to TRBJ1-1; a weak D match, TRBD1 (5 bases). Germline V gives CDR1 SGHRS, CDR2 YFSETQ. The CDR3 is made up of 15 amino acids. V shed 3 bases and J shed 1 base, with 13 bases lying between them.

The chain links TRBV5-5 to TRBJ1-3; unclear D gene. Germline CDR1 reads SGHKS; CDR2 reads YYEKEE (reference sequence). CDR3 length: 14 amino acids. V lost 0 bases and J lost 0, with 4 bases in between. The CDR3 loop is CASSLDYSGNTIYF. CDR3 nucleotides: TGTGCCAGCAGCTTGGACTACTCTGGAAACACCATATATTTT.

V gene TRBV15 combines with J gene TRBJ2-5, with D perhaps matching TRBD2 (6 bases). The CDR3 extends over 16 amino acids. V was trimmed by 0 bases and J by 5 bases, leaving 16 bases between them. Germline assignment: CDR1 LNHNV and CDR2 YYDKDF (reference sequence). The CDR3 loop is CATSRDGGNLVETQYF. DNA for the CDR3: TGTGCCACCAGCAGAGATGGCGGGAATCTTGTGGAGACCCAGTACTTC.

This clonotype was seen repeatedly, ten times or more. The chain joins TRBV5-6 to TRBJ2-7, with TRBD1 as a possible D gene (6 bases). V was clipped by 6 bases and J by 2 bases, with 18 bases between them. Germline assignment: CDR1 SGHDT and CDR2 YYEEEE. The length of the CDR3 is 15 residues. CDR3 protein: CASTNRDGATYEQYF. In DNA, the CDR3 is TGTGCCAGCACCAACAGGGACGGAGCGACCTACGAGCAGTACTTC.

The chain couples TRBV7-3 to TRBJ2-3, with TRBD2 matching 14 bases. J gave up 2 bases and V 5 bases, and 3 bases lay outside the gene matches. Germline V gene sequence: CDR1 SGHTA, CDR2 FQGTGA. CDR3 length: 16 amino acids. The CDR3 sequence: CASSPGLAGVTDTQYF. DNA of the CDR3: TGTGCCAGCAGCCCGGGACTAGCGGGAGTCACAGATACGCAGTATTTT.

This clonotype was found many times. This sequence joins TRBV20-1 and TRBJ1-1; weak D call: TRBD1 (5 bases). The CDR3 runs to 14 residues. Germline V gene data show CDR1 as DFQATT and CDR2 as SNEGSKA (reference sequence). The V end lost 0 bases, the J end lost 3 bases, and 11 bases lay between the germline ends. Written as DNA, the CDR3 is TGCAGTGCTAGAGATTCCAGGGTTGACACTGAAGCTTTCTTT. Amino acids: CSARDSRVDTEAFF.

This clonotype occurred a few times. The chain recombines TRBV15 with TRBJ2-5; no firm D call. Germline V gene sequence: CDR1 LNHNV, CDR2 YYDKDF (reference sequence). Trimming removed 0 bases at V and 4 bases at J, with 3 bases between. The CDR3 has 12 residues. The CDR3 protein is CATSRELETQYF. CDR3 DNA sequence: TGTGCCACCAGCAGAGAATTAGAGACCCAGTACTTC.

This clonotype was detected many times. The V gene is TRBV5-6, the J gene TRBJ2-1, with 8 bases matching TRBD2. V shed 0 bases and J 2 bases; nucleotides not matched to a gene: 4. The germline gives CDR1 SGHDT, CDR2 YYEEEE. CDR3 length: 16 residues. CDR3 DNA sequence: TGTGCCAGCAGCTTGGGTAGCGGGAATACCTACAATGAGCAGTTCTTC. It codes for CASSLGSGNTYNEQFF.

In this sample, this clonotype turned up a few times. This rearrangement joins TRBV6-2 or TRBV6-3 to TRBJ1-4; D unresolved. Trimming removed 7 bases at V and 6 bases at J, with 9 bases between. The germline V gene has CDR1 MNHEY and CDR2 SVGEGT. This CDR3 has 12 amino acids. CDR3 loop: CASTALYEKLFF. Written as DNA, the CDR3 is TGTGCCAGCACCGCGCTTTATGAAAAACTGTTTTTT.

CDR3 coding DNA: TGTGCCTGGAGTGTGGCTGGGGGCGGACACGAGCAGTACTTC. Translated, it gives CAWSVAGGGHEQYF. The chain is built from TRBV30 and TRBJ2-7; perhaps TRBD1 as D (6 bases). V lost 0 bases and J lost 5, with 14 bases in between. The CDR3 has 14 amino acids. Germline V gene data show CDR1 as GTSNPN and CDR2 as SVGIG (reference sequence).

This clonotype was detected a few times. The rearrangement links TRBV7-2 to TRBJ2-1, with 8 positions matching TRBD2. V lost 0 bases, J lost 11 bases, and 9 bases stayed unmatched. The CDR3 consists of 15 residues. Germline V gene data show CDR1 as SGHTA and CDR2 as FQGNSA. DNA of the CDR3: TGTGCCAGCAGCTTAGCGGCGGGGGGCGGGAGGCAGCAGTTCTTC. Translating it yields CASSLAAGGGRQQFF. Full variable domain (remainder filled in from reference TRBV7-2 and TRBJ2-1): GAGVSQSPSNKVTEKGKDVELRCDPISGHTALYWYRQSLGQGLEFLIYFQGNSAPDKSGLPSDRFSAERTGGSVSTLTIQRTQQEDSAVYLCASSLAAGGGRQQFFGPGTRLTVL.

This clonotype has a count of ten or more. V is TRBV20-1 and J is TRBJ2-3, with D perhaps given as TRBD1 or TRBD2 (5 bases each). Per germline, CDR1 DFQATT and CDR2 SNEGSKA (reference sequence). The CDR3 length is 13 residues. V was cut by 5 bases and J by 2 bases, with 11 bases left in between. Written as DNA, the CDR3 is TGCAGTGCTCGGGGACCAAACACAGATACGCAGTATTTT. This sequence encodes CSARGPNTDTQYF.

This clonotype was observed a handful of times. The rearrangement links TRBV24-1 to TRBJ2-1; TRBD1 matches 8 bases. Trimming took 3 bases from V and 7 from J; bases not matched to a gene: 7. The CDR3 consists of 15 residues. Germline V gene sequence: CDR1 KGHDR, CDR2 SFDVKD. For the CDR3, the DNA is TGTGCCACCAGTGATGTGGGACAGGTGGGAAATGAGCAGTTCTTC. Translation: CATSDVGQVGNEQFF.

The CDR3 reads CASRARESSYEQYF. In DNA form, the CDR3 reads TGTGCCAGCAGGGCTCGCGAAAGCTCCTACGAGCAGTACTTC. The chain links TRBV7-9 to TRBJ2-7; D is unresolved. CDR3 length: 14 residues. Trimming stripped 6 bases from V and 0 bases from J, with 12 bases between. Germline CDR1 SEHNR, CDR2 FQNEAQ (reference sequence).

This clonotype was seen ten or more times. The rearrangement links TRBV20-1 to TRBJ2-5, with TRBD2 identical over 7 bases. The CDR3 is made up of 17 amino acids. The germline V gene has CDR1 DFQATT and CDR2 SNEGSKA (reference sequence). The junction had 15 bases not matched to a gene; V was cut back by 1 base and J by 4 bases. The CDR3 spells CSARVGLGTLWGETQYF. The CDR3 bases are TGCAGTGCTAGAGTCGGACTAGGGACCCTCTGGGGAGAGACCCAGTACTTC.